This T cell receptor beta chain stems from a study of blood T cells in healthy people across ages. This clonotype was detected ten times or more. As yet, its antigen is unknown. The second PCR ran roughly 6 to 11 cycles with a sample-barcoded 5' primer and J-beta primers. Tagging of each cDNA molecule was performed by a template-switch adaptor with 12 random nucleotides. TCRdb independently ran MiXCR on the 5' RACE reads; one entry per CDR3 protein. Of 920,000 or so distinct CDR3 sequences listed, less than 50% are singletons. Study findings and constraints: PBMCs left unsorted prevented a conclusive naive versus antigen-experienced comparison.

The source is a woman in her fifties or sixties in good health. Sequencing used blood.

The CDR3 DNA follows: TGTGCCAGCAGTGCTGACAGGGGCCATGGCTACACCTTC. As protein: CASSADRGHGYTF. This chain joins TRBV12-3 or TRBV12-4 and TRBJ1-2; 8 bases fit TRBD1. With 5 bases clipped from V and 6 bases from J, the junction kept 5 bases outside the gene matches. The CDR3 runs to 13 residues.